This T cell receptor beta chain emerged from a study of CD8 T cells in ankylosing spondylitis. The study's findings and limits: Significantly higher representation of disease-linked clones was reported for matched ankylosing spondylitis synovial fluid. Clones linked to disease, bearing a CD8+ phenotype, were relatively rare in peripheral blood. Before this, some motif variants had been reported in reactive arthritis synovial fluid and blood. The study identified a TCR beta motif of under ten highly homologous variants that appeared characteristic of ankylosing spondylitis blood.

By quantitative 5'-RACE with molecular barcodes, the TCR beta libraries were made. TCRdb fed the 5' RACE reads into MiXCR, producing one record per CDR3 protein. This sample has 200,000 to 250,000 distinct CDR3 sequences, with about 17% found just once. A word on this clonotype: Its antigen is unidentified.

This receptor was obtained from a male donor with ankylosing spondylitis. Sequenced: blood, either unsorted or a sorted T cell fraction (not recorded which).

As DNA, the CDR3 is TGTGCCAGCAGTGGAGCAGAGGACTATGGCTACACCTTC. Translated: CASSGAEDYGYTF. The rearrangement links TRBV6-1 to TRBJ1-2; D unclear. V was shortened by 4 bases and J by 3 bases, with 9 bases between the two germline ends. Germline V gene data show CDR1 as MNHNS and CDR2 as SASEGT. CDR3 length: 13 amino acids.